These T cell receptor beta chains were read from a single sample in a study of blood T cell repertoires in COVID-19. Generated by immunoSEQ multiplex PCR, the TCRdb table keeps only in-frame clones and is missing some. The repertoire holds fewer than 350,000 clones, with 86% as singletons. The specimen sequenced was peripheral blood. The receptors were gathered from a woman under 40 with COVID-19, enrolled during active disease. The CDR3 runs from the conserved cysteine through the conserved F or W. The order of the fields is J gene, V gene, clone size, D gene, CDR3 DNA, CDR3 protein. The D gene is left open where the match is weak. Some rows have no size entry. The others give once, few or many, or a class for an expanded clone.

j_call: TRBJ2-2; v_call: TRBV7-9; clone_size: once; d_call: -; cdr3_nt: TGTGCCACCAAGCAGGGTATTGACACCGGGGAGCTGTTTTTT; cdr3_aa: CATKQGIDTGELFF
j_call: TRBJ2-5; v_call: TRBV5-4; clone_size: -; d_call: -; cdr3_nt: TGTGCCAGCACCCTGCGAGGGCGAGGGCGGGAGACCCAGTACTTC; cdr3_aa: CASTLRGRGRETQYF
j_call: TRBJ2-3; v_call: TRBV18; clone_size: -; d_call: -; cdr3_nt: TGTGCCAGCTCACCACCGAGCCAAGCAGATACGCAGTATTTT; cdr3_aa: CASSPPSQADTQYF
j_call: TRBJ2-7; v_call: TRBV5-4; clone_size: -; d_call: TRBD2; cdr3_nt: TGTGCCAGCAGCTTTGGGGGGGGATTAGAGCAGTACTTC; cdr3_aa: CASSFGGGLEQYF
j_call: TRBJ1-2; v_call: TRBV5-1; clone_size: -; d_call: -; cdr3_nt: TGCGCCAGCAGCCTACGGGGGGTAGGCTATGGCTACACCTTC; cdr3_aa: CASSLRGVGYGYTF
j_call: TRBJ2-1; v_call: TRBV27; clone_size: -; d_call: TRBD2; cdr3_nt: TGTGCCAGCAGTCTATTACTAGCGGGGGGGCCCAATGAGCAGTTCTTC; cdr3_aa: CASSLLLAGGPNEQFF
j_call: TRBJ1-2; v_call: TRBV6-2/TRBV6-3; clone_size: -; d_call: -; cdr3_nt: TGTGCCAGCAGCCCCGGGACACCCAACTATGGCTACACCTTC; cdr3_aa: CASSPGTPNYGYTF
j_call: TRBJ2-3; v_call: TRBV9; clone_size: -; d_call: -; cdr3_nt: TGTGCCAGCAGCGTCATCCTTTCCGGGGATACGCAGTATTTT; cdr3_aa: CASSVILSGDTQYF
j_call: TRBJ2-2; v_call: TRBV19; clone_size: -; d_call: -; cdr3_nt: TGTGCCAGTCTTAGCGGTAACACCGGGGAGCTGTTTTTT; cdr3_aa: CASLSGNTGELFF
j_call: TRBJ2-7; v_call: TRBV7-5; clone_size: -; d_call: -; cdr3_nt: TGTGTCAGAAGCGAAGCCCGTCCGGGAGCCAGAAGGAACTACGAGCAGTACTTC; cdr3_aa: CVRSEARPGARRNYEQYF
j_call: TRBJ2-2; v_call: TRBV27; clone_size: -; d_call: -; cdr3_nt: TGTGCCAGCAGTATCAGACTGTCCGGGGAGCTGTTTTTT; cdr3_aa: CASSIRLSGELFF
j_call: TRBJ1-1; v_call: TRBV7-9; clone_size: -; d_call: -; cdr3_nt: TGTGCCAGCAGCTTAGTCCAGGGCGGCACTGAAGCTTTCTTT; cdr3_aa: CASSLVQGGTEAFF
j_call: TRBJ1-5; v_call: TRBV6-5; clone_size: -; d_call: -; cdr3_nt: TGTGCCAGCAGTCGGACAGGCAATCAGCCCCAGCATTTT; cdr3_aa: CASSRTGNQPQHF
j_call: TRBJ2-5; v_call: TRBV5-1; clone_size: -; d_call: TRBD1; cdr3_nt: TGCGCCAGCAGCTCCTTAACAGGGGGTTTGGAGACCCAGTACTTC; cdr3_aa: CASSSLTGGLETQYF
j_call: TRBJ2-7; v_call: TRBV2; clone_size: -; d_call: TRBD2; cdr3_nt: TGTGCCAGCAGGGGATCTAGCGGGGGGGCCTACGAGCAGTACTTC; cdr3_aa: CASRGSSGGAYEQYF
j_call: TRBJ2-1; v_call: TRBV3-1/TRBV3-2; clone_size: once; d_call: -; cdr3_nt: TGTGCCAGCAGCCATAACAGGGCCCCGGGTTACAATGAGCAGTTCTTC; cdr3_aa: CASSHNRAPGYNEQFF
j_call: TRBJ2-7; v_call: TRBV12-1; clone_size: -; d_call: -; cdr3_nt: TGTGCCAGCAGCTTTCGGGGACAGGGTTTCTACGAGCAGTACTTC; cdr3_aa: CASSFRGQGFYEQYF
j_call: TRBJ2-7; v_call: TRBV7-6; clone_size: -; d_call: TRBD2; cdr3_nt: TGTGCCAGCAGCCGCCTCAGCGGGGGGAGCTCCTACGAGCAGTACTTC; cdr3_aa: CASSRLSGGSSYEQYF
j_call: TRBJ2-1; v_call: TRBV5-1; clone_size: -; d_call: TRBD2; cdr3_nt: TGCGCCAGCAGCCCGGAAGGTAGCGGGGGGGCCCGAGAGCAGTTCTTC; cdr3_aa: CASSPEGSGGAREQFF
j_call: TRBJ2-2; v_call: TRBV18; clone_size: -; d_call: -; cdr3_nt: TGTGCCAGCTCACCCCTCAGGGCGACTTCTAGCACCGGGGAGCTGTTTTTT; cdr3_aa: CASSPLRATSSTGELFF
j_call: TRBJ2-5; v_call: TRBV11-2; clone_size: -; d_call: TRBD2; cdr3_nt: TGTGCCAGCGTGGCGGGGGGCCAAGAGACCCAGTACTTC; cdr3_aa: CASVAGGQETQYF
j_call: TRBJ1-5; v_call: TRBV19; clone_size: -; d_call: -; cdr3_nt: TGTGCCAGTAGTATGTCAGGCCGCCACTTAGGCAATCAGCCCCAGCATTTT; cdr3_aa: CASSMSGRHLGNQPQHF
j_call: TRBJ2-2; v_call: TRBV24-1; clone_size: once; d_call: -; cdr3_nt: TGTGCCACCAGTGATGGGGAGGCACACCGGGGAGCTGTTTTT; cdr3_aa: CATSDGEAHRGAVF
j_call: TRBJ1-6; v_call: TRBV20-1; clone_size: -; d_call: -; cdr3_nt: TGCAGTGCCCCCGAGGAAGTCACCCTCCACTTT; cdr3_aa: CSAPEEVTLHF
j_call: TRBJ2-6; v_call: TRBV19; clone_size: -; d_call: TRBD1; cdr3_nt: TGTGCCAGCCGGGACAGCCCCTCTGGGGCCAACGTCCTGACTTTC; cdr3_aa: CASRDSPSGANVLTF
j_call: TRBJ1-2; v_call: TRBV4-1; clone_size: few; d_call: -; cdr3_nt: TGCGCCAGCAGCCAAGGCCCCGGAGGGAACAACTATGGCTACACCTTC; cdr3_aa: CASSQGPGGNNYGYTF
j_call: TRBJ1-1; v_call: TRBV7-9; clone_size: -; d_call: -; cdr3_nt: TGTGCCAGCACCTCCGGCAGAGGAAGCGGGAACACTGGGGCTTTCTTT; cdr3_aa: CASTSGRGSGNTGAFF
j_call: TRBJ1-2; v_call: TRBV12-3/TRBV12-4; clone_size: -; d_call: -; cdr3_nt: TGTGCCAGCAGTTCCCTTAACTATGGCTACACCTTC; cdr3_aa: CASSSLNYGYTF
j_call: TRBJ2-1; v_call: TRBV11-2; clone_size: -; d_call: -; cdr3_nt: TGTGCCAGCAGCTTTGCGGCCAGTAATGAGCAGTTCTTC; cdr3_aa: CASSFAASNEQFF
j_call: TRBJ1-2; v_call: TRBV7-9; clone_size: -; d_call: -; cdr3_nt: TGTGCCAGCAGCCCACCGGGAACCTATGGCTACACCTTC; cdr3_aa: CASSPPGTYGYTF
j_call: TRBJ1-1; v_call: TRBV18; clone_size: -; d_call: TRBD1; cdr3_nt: TGTGCCAGCTCACCCCTGGGGACAGTTCCAGAAGCTTTCTTT; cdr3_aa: CASSPLGTVPEAFF
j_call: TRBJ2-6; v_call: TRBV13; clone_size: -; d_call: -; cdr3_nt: TGTGCCAGCAGCTTAGCGGGCTCTGGGGCCAACGTCCTGACTTTC; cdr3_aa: CASSLAGSGANVLTF
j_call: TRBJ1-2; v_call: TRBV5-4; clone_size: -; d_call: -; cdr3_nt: TGTGCCAGCGAGTCGCAATATGGCTACACCTTC; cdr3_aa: CASESQYGYTF
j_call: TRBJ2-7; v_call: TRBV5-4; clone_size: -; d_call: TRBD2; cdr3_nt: TGTGCCAGCAGCCTTAGCGGGGGTCCCTACGAGCAGTACTTC; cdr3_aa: CASSLSGGPYEQYF
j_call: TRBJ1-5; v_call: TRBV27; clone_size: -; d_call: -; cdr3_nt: TGTGCCAGCAGCAGTACAGGGTATATCAATCAGCCCCAGCATTTT; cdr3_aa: CASSSTGYINQPQHF
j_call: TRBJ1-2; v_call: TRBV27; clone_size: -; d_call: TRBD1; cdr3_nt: TGTGCCAGCAGTTTGAACACCCCCGGGACAGGGTATGGCTACACCTTC; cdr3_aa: CASSLNTPGTGYGYTF
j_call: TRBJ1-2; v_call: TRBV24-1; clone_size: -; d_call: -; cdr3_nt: TGTGCCACCAGTACAGGGTCGTACTATGGCTACACCTTC; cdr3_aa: CATSTGSYYGYTF
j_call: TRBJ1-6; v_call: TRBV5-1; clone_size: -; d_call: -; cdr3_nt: TGCGCCAGCAGCGCCGCGCGTGTCGGCTCCTATAATTCACCCCTCCACTTT; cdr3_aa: CASSAARVGSYNSPLHF
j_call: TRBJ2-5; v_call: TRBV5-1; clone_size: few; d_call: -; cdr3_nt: TGCGCCAGCAGCTTCTCAGGGGAGGAGACCCAGTACTTC; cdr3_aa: CASSFSGEETQYF
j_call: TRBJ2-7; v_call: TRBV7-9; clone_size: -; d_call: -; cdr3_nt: TGTGCCAGCAGCCCAGGAAGGGGGGCAGGGGGAGTCGAGCAGTACTTC; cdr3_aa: CASSPGRGAGGVEQYF
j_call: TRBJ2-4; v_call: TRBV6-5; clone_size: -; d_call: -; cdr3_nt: TGTGCCAGCAGGGAGCTTAACCTAGCCAAAAACATTCAGTACTTC; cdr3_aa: CASRELNLAKNIQYF
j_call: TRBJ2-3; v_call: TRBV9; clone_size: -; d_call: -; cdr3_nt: TGTGCCAGCAGCGTAGTCTTAGATACGCAGTATTTT; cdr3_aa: CASSVVLDTQYF